This record concerns one T cell receptor beta chain sequence. Unmatched junction bases numbered 10, after V lost 3 bases and J lost 4 bases. Germline CDR1 is LNHDA and CDR2 is SQIVND (reference sequence). The CDR3 runs to 17 residues. These data are taken from a study of control samples from healthy donors and cancer patients. Profiled with immunoSEQ multiplex PCR; TCRdb holds only in-frame clones, not every one. Of 260,000 or so clones in the sample, over 75% were seen once. The sequence was collected from a woman aged 55-70 years with lung cancer. The source material was PBMCs. The chain combines TRBV19 with TRBJ2-1, with 9 bases fitting TRBD1. The CDR3 DNA sequence: TGTGCCAGTAGTATCTGGACCGGGACAGGGACATACAATGAGCAGTTCTTC. It codes for CASSIWTGTGTYNEQFF. Full variable domain (rest looked up from reference TRBV19 and TRBJ2-1): DGGITQSPKYLFRKEGQNVTLSCEQNLNHDAMYWYRQDPGQGLRLIYYSQIVNDFQKGDIAEGYSVSREKKESFPLTVTSAQKNPTAFYLCASSIWTGTGTYNEQFFGPGTRLTVL.